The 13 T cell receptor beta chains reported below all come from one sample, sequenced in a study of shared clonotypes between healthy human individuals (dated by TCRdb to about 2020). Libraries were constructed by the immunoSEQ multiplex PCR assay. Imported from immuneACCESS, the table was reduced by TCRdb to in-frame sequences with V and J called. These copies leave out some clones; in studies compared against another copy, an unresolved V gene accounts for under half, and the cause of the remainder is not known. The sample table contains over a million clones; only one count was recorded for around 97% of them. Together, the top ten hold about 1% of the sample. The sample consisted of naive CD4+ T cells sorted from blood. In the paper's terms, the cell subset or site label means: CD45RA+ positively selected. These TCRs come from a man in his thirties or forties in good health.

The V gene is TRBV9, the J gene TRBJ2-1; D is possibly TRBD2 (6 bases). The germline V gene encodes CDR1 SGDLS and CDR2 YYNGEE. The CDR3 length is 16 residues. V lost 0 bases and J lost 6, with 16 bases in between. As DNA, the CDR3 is TGTGCCAGCAGCGTAGCCGGGAGAGCCCTGTTCAATGAGCAGTTCTTC. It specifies CASSVAGRALFNEQFF.

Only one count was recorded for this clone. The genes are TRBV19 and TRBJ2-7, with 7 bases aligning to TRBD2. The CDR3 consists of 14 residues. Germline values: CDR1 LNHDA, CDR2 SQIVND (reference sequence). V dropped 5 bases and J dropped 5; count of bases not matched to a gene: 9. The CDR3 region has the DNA TGTGCCAGTAGTTCGGGAGGTCCCCCCAACGAGCAGTACTTC. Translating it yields CASSSGGPPNEQYF.

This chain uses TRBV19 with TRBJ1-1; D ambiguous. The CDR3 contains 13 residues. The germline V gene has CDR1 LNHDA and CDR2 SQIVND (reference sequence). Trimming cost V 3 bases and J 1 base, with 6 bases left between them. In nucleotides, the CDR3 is TGTGCCAGTAGTATGGCCAGGAACACTGAAGCTTTCTTT. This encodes CASSMARNTEAFF.

Written as DNA, the CDR3 is TGTGCCAGTAGTTATGCGATCGGCGGCTACACCTTC. It codes for CASSYAIGGYTF. This rearrangement joins TRBV19 to TRBJ1-2; D gene ambiguous. Looked up from germline, CDR1 is LNHDA and CDR2 is SQIVND (reference sequence). Trimming pared 5 bases from V and 8 bases from J, leaving 12 bases between. This CDR3 has 12 amino acids.

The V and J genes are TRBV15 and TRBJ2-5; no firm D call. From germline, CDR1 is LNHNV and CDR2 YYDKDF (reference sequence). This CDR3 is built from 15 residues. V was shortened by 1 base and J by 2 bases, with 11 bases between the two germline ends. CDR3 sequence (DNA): TGTGCCACCAGCAGAGTGCCAGGCCCTCAAGAGACCCAGTACTTC. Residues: CATSRVPGPQETQYF.

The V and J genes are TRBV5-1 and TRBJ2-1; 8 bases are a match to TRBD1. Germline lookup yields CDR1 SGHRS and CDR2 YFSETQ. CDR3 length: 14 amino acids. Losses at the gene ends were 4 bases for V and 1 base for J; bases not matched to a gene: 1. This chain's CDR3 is CASSRQGSYNEQFF. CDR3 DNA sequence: TGCGCCAGCAGCCGACAGGGGTCCTACAATGAGCAGTTCTTC. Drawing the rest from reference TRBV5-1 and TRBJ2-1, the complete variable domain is KAGVTQTPRYLIKTRGQQVTLSCSPISGHRSVSWYQQTPGQGLQFLFEYFSETQRNKGNFPGRFSGRQFSNSRSEMNVSTLELGDSALYLCASSRQGSYNEQFFGPGTRLTVL.

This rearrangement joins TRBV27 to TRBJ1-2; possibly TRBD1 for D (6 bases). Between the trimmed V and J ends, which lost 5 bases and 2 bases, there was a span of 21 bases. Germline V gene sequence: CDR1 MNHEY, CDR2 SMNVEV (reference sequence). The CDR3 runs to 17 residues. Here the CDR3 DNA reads TGTGCCAGCAGTCTAATAAAGAGACCGGGACAAAACTATGGCTACACCTTC. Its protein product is CASSLIKRPGQNYGYTF.

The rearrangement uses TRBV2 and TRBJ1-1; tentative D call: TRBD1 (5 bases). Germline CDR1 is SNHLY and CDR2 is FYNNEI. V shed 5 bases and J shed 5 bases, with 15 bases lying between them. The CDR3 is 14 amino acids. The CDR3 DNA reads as TGTGCCAGCAGTTTAGGGGTTTTTGGAACTGAAGCTTTCTTT. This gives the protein CASSLGVFGTEAFF.

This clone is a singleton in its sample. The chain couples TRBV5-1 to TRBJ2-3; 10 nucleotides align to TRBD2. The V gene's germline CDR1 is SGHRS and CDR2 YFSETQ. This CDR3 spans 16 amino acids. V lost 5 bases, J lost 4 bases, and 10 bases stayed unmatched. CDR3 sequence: CASSLRTSGSADTQYF. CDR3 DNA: TGCGCCAGCAGTTTGAGGACTAGCGGTTCAGCAGATACGCAGTATTTT.

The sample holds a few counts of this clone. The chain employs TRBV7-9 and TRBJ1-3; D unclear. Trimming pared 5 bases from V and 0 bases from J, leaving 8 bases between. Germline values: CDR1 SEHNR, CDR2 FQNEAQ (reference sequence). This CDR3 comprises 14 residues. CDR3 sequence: CASSDGNSGNTIYF. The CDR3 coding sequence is TGTGCCAGCAGCGACGGTAACTCTGGAAACACCATATATTTT.

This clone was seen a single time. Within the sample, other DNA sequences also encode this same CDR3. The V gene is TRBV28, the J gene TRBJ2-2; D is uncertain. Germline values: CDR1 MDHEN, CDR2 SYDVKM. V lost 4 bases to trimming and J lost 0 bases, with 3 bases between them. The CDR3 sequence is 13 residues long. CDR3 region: CASSSSNTGELFF. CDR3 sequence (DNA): TGTGCCAGCAGTTCCTCGAACACCGGGGAGCTGTTTTTT.

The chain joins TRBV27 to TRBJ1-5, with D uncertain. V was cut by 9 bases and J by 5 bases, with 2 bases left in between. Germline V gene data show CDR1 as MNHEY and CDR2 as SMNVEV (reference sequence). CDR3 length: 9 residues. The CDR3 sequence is CARHQPQHF. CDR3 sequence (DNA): TGTGCCAGGCATCAGCCCCAGCATTTT.

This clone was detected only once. The CDR3 loop reads CASSQGTSAGDTQYF. As DNA, the CDR3 is TGTGCCAGCAGCCAAGGGACTAGCGCGGGAGATACGCAGTATTTT. This chain connects TRBV7-6 to TRBJ2-3; 10 positions match TRBD2. Trimming cost V 5 bases and J 5 bases; bases outside gene matches: 7. The germline CDR1 and CDR2 sequences are SGHVS and FNYEAQ. This CDR3 region has 15 residues.